The clone carrying this T cell receptor (beta chain) was recorded at least ten times. These data originate in a study of T-cell reconstitution after alpha-beta-depleted transplantation in children. Germline V gene sequence: CDR1 LNHNV, CDR2 YYDKDF (reference sequence). The CDR3 contains 15 residues. V lost 1 base to trimming and J lost 3 bases, with 11 bases between them. Unique molecular identifiers were built into the TCRbeta library. TCRdb fed the PCR reads into MiXCR, producing one record per CDR3 protein. Here the sample spans approximately 640,000 distinct CDR3 sequences, about 15% being singletons.

J is TRBJ2-3 and V is TRBV15; no clear D gene. This material consisted of PBMCs from the stem cell graft donor, taken from the stem cell graft. The TCR comes from a human donor who donated a stem cell graft to a child with acute myeloid leukemia. The DNA for the CDR3 is TGTGCCACCAGCAGAGGAATCCTTTTTACAGATACGCAGTATTTT. It codes for CATSRGILFTDTQYF.